These 23 T cell receptor beta chains came from one sample sequenced in a study of cytomegalovirus exposure and HLA in healthy donors (dated by TCRdb to the late 2010s). The library was built by means of the immunoSEQ multiplex PCR assay. The multiplex PCR relied on a mix of 60 forward primers for TCR Vbeta segments and 13 reverse primers for TCR Jbeta segments. TCRdb provides this immuneACCESS table in a form limited to in-frame rearrangements. Some clones are lacking; in checked studies, under half of them reflect an unresolved V gene, and why the rest are absent is not known. The sample includes 110,000 or so clones, with roughly 70% observed a single time. Of the sample, 4.2% is held by the ten largest clones. The sample was PBMCs. Receptors originate from a woman between 35 and 50 years old in good health and CMV-seropositive.

The rearrangement links TRBV7-2 to TRBJ2-3, with 7 positions matching TRBD2. Germline V gene data show CDR1 as SGHTA and CDR2 as FQGNSA. The CDR3 is 15 residues long. V trimming: 0 bases; J trimming: 3 bases; junction bases outside the gene matches: 3. DNA of the CDR3: TGTGCCAGCAGCTTAGCTAGCGGGTCGACAGATACGCAGTATTTT. This translates into CASSLASGSTDTQYF.

The chain recombines TRBV5-1 with TRBJ2-3; 8 nucleotides agree with TRBD2. With V trimmed by 4 bases and J by 1 base, 11 bases remained unmatched. The germline V gene encodes CDR1 SGHRS and CDR2 YFSETQ. The CDR3 is 17 residues long. The CDR3 DNA is TGCGCCAGCAGCCCCACACCCCAACTAGCGGGCACAGATACGCAGTATTTT. Amino acid sequence: CASSPTPQLAGTDTQYF. Complete variable domain (other parts from reference TRBV5-1 and TRBJ2-3): KAGVTQTPRYLIKTRGQQVTLSCSPISGHRSVSWYQQTPGQGLQFLFEYFSETQRNKGNFPGRFSGRQFSNSRSEMNVSTLELGDSALYLCASSPTPQLAGTDTQYFGPGTRLTVL.

V usage is TRBV7-9 and J usage is TRBJ2-1; 7 bases fit TRBD1. The CDR3 covers 15 residues. After removal of 2 bases from V and 6 bases from J, the junction contained 7 bases not matched to a gene. The V gene's germline CDR1 is SEHNR and CDR2 FQNEAQ (reference sequence). This CDR3 is CASSLRGGETNEQFF. The CDR3 coding sequence is TGTGCCAGCAGCTTACGAGGGGGCGAAACCAATGAGCAGTTCTTC. The full variable domain, in which reference TRBV7-9 and TRBJ2-1 provide the parts outside the CDR3, is DTGVSQNPRHKITKRGQNVTFRCDPISEHNRLYWYRQTLGQGPEFLTYFQNEAQLEKSRLLSDRFSAERPKGSFSTLEIQRTEQGDSAMYLCASSLRGGETNEQFFGPGTRLTVL.

This sequence joins TRBV18 and TRBJ1-2; maybe TRBD1 (6 bases). CDR1 is KGHSH, CDR2 LQKENI, per germline. CDR3 length equals 15 residues. Trimming removed 3 bases at V and 4 bases at J, with 15 bases between. CDR3 nucleotides: TGTGCCAGCTCACCGATGGACAGTACTCCCTATGGCTACACCTTC. It translates to CASSPMDSTPYGYTF.

The chain carries TRBV29-1 and TRBJ1-4, with a tentative D call TRBD1 (5 bases). The CDR3 is made up of 13 amino acids. V was shortened by 4 bases and J by 5 bases, with 11 bases between the two germline ends. Germline CDR1 and CDR2: SQVTM and ANQGSEA. CDR3 residues: CSVVETANEKLFF. CDR3 sequence (DNA): TGCAGCGTTGTCGAGACAGCGAATGAAAAACTGTTTTTT.

This sequence joins TRBV7-6 and TRBJ2-5, with 12 bases fitting TRBD2. CDR3 length equals 13 residues. With 6 bases clipped from V and 7 bases from J, the junction kept 3 bases outside the gene matches. CDR1 is SGHVS and CDR2 is FNYEAQ in the germline V gene. In nucleotides, the CDR3 is TGTGCCAGCAGTTCGACTAGCGGGGGGACCCAGTACTTC. Translating gives CASSSTSGGTQYF.

This clone was seen a few times. J is TRBJ1-4 and V is TRBV5-4, with a tentative D call TRBD1 (6 bases). Looked up from germline, CDR1 is SGHNT and CDR2 is YYREEE (reference sequence). V dropped 1 base and J dropped 4 bases, with 8 bases sitting between them. This CDR3 region has 14 residues. CDR3 DNA: TGTGCCAGCAGCTTGACAGGGATTAATGAAAAACTGTTTTTT. Translation: CASSLTGINEKLFF. The entire variable domain, with the rest obtained from reference TRBV5-4 and TRBJ1-4, is as follows: ETGVTQSPTHLIKTRGQQVTLRCSSQSGHNTVSWYQQALGQGPQFIFQYYREEENGRGNFPPRFSGLQFPNYSSELNVNALELDDSALYLCASSLTGINEKLFFGSGTQLSVL.

V usage is TRBV11-2 and J usage is TRBJ2-3; 8 bases align to TRBD2. The CDR3 spans 17 residues. The trim removed 5 bases at V and 2 bases at J, leaving 12 bases unmatched. Germline V CDR1 and CDR2: SGHAT, FQNNGV. CDR3 protein: CASSTWPTSVITDTQYF. The CDR3 DNA follows: TGTGCCAGCAGCACGTGGCCGACTAGCGTTATCACAGATACGCAGTATTTT. Full variable domain (remainder filled in from reference TRBV11-2 and TRBJ2-3): EAGVAQSPRYKIIEKRQSVAFWCNPISGHATLYWYQQILGQGPKLLIQFQNNGVVDDSQLPKDRFSAERLKGVDSTLKIQPAKLEDSAVYLCASSTWPTSVITDTQYFGPGTRLTVL.

This chain uses TRBV9 with TRBJ2-7; TRBD1 matches at 7 bases. The CDR3 spans 15 residues. Losses at the gene ends were 4 bases for V and 0 bases for J; bases not matched to a gene: 7. Germline V gives CDR1 SGDLS, CDR2 YYNGEE. The CDR3, as DNA: TGTGCCAGCAGCCTATACCGGGACAGCTCCTACGAGCAGTACTTC. Translation gives CASSLYRDSSYEQYF.

The chain has TRBV19 and TRBJ1-1, with 7 bases matching TRBD1. There are 14 residues in the CDR3. V dropped 6 bases and J dropped 1; count of bases not matched to a gene: 5. Germline V gene sequence: CDR1 LNHDA, CDR2 SQIVND (reference sequence). The CDR3 nucleotides are TGTGCCAGTAGCCCGACAGGGAAGAACACTGAAGCTTTCTTT. This sequence encodes CASSPTGKNTEAFF.

The genes are TRBV25-1 and TRBJ1-1; perhaps TRBD1 as D (5 bases). This CDR3 contains 14 residues. V shed 4 bases and J shed 0 bases, with 9 bases lying between them. Germline assignment: CDR1 MGHDK and CDR2 SYGVNS. The CDR3 spells CASSGSRVNTEAFF. The CDR3 DNA reads TGTGCCAGCAGTGGCTCCAGGGTGAACACTGAAGCTTTCTTT.

This clone was counted between two and nine times. This chain uses TRBV19 with TRBJ2-3; D might be TRBD1 (5 bases). The CDR3 runs 18 residues. The V end was cut by 5 bases, the J end by 13 bases, with 34 bases between. The germline V gene encodes CDR1 LNHDA and CDR2 SQIVND (reference sequence). The chain's CDR3 is CASSYDHRGVLTSQDKYF. The DNA of the CDR3 is TGTGCCAGTAGTTACGATCATAGGGGTGTCCTCACTTCTCAGGACAAGTATTTT.

This clone was found a few times. The V call is TRBV29-1, the J call TRBJ1-2; 7 bases align to TRBD1. The trim removed 6 bases at V and 0 bases at J, leaving 7 bases unmatched. CDR3 length: 14 amino acids. Germline values: CDR1 SQVTM, CDR2 ANQGSEA. The chain's CDR3 is CSVGQEPSNYGYTF. The CDR3 region has the DNA TGCAGCGTCGGACAGGAACCTTCTAACTATGGCTACACCTTC.

The rearrangement joins TRBV5-6 to TRBJ2-5; weak D call: TRBD2 (7 bases). The CDR3 loop spans 14 amino acids. V lost 4 bases, J lost 5 bases, and 15 bases lay in between. Germline CDR1 SGHDT, CDR2 YYEEEE. The CDR3 DNA is TGTGCCAGCAGCGTATTGGGGGGGCGGGAGACCCAGTACTTC. Translated, it gives CASSVLGGRETQYF.

This chain joins TRBV10-3 and TRBJ1-1, with TRBD1 as a possible D gene (5 bases). Germline lookup yields CDR1 ENHRY and CDR2 SYGVKD. V gave up 6 bases and J gave up 1 base, with 9 bases separating them. CDR3 size: 13 residues. CDR3 nucleotide sequence: TGTGCCATCAGCCAGACAGAGAACACTGAAGCTTTCTTT. Encoded protein: CAISQTENTEAFF.

This clone was seen only once. This chain connects TRBV28 to TRBJ1-1; the D gene is possibly TRBD1 (6 bases). The germline gives CDR1 MDHEN, CDR2 SYDVKM. Trimming removed 3 bases at V and 5 bases at J, with 7 bases between. CDR3 length: 12 amino acids. CDR3 sequence (DNA): TGTGCCAGCAGTTTTGGACAGACTGAAGCTTTCTTT. It yields the protein CASSFGQTEAFF. Combining the CDR3 with reference TRBV28 and TRBJ1-1 gives the whole variable domain DVKVTQSSRYLVKRTGEKVFLECVQDMDHENMFWYRQDPGLGLRLIYFSYDVKMKEKGDIPEGYSVSREKKERFSLILESASTNQTSMYLCASSFGQTEAFFGQGTRLTVV.

This chain joins TRBV19 and TRBJ1-5; the match to TRBD1 covers 8 bases. Germline V gene sequence: CDR1 LNHDA, CDR2 SQIVND (reference sequence). V was clipped by 8 bases and J by 6 bases; unmatched bases: 6. The CDR3 consists of 13 residues. CDR3 nucleotide sequence: TGTGCCAGTCAGGACAGGGTCGGTCAGCCCCAGCATTTT. This encodes CASQDRVGQPQHF. Full variable domain (rest looked up from reference TRBV19 and TRBJ1-5): DGGITQSPKYLFRKEGQNVTLSCEQNLNHDAMYWYRQDPGQGLRLIYYSQIVNDFQKGDIAEGYSVSREKKESFPLTVTSAQKNPTAFYLCASQDRVGQPQHFGDGTRLSIL.

The chain carries TRBV18 and TRBJ1-2; 8 bases are shared with TRBD1. The CDR3 length is 14 residues. Germline CDR1 reads KGHSH; CDR2 reads LQKENI. J gave up 3 bases and V 3 bases, and 3 bases lay outside the gene matches. The CDR3, as DNA: TGTGCCAGCTCACCGACAGGGGAGCACTATGGCTACACCTTC. Residues: CASSPTGEHYGYTF.

This chain's CDR3 is CASSRTGTSGHNEQFF. CDR3 nucleotides: TGTGCCAGCAGCCGTACCGGGACTAGCGGTCACAATGAGCAGTTCTTC. This chain connects TRBV7-3 to TRBJ2-1, with 11 bases lining up with TRBD2. The CDR3 is 16 amino acids. After removal of 5 bases from V and 5 bases from J, the junction contained 8 bases not matched to a gene. Per the germline V gene, CDR1 is SGHTA and CDR2 is FQGTGA.

V usage is TRBV12-5 and J usage is TRBJ2-2, with D hard to call. The CDR3 runs 17 residues. Germline assignment: CDR1 LGHNT and CDR2 FRNRAP. With 4 bases removed from V and 4 bases from J, the gap between germline ends came to 19 bases. This CDR3 reads CASGSNPIGWPTGELFF. In nucleotides, the CDR3 is TGTGCTAGTGGTTCCAACCCGATCGGGTGGCCCACCGGGGAGCTGTTTTTT.

Only one count was recorded for this clone. The chain recombines TRBV10-3 with TRBJ2-7; 7 bases are a match to TRBD1. Germline V CDR1 and CDR2: ENHRY, SYGVKD. The CDR3 runs to 16 residues. J was trimmed by 3 bases and V by 0 bases; bases with no gene match: 8. The CDR3 DNA sequence: TGTGCCATCAGTGAGTCAGCAGGGGGACCCTTCTACGAGCAGTACTTC. It yields the protein CAISESAGGPFYEQYF.

J is TRBJ2-5 and V is TRBV30; TRBD1 might be the D (6 bases). Germline V gene data show CDR1 as GTSNPN and CDR2 as SVGIG (reference sequence). V was shortened by 2 bases and J by 4 bases, with 11 bases between the two germline ends. The CDR3 is 13 amino acids. CDR3 DNA sequence: TGTGCCTGGAGTATAGGGGGTCGAGAGACCCAGTACTTC. This sequence encodes CAWSIGGRETQYF. Together with reference TRBV30 and TRBJ2-5, the CDR3 gives the full variable domain: SQTIHQWPATLVQPVGSPLSLECTVEGTSNPNLYWYRQAAGRGLQLLFYSVGIGQISSEVPQNLSASRPQDRQFILSSKKLLLSDSGFYLCAWSIGGRETQYFGPGTRLLVL.

Worth noting for this clone: Compared with germline, one end of the junction differs, possibly owing to a read error. The chain employs TRBV7-9 and TRBJ1-3; D is possibly TRBD1 (5 bases). Germline loops: CDR1 SEHNR, CDR2 FQNEAQ (reference sequence). The CDR3 contains 17 residues. The CDR3 is CSSSLAQGGVPRNTIYF. Here the CDR3 DNA reads TGTTCCAGCAGCTTAGCCCAAGGAGGGGTCCCAAGAAACACCATATATTTT. Full variable domain (rest looked up from reference TRBV7-9 and TRBJ1-3): DTGVSQNPRHKITKRGQNVTFRCDPISEHNRLYWYRQTLGQGPEFLTYFQNEAQLEKSRLLSDRFSAERPKGSFSTLEIQRTEQGDSAMYLCSSSLAQGGVPRNTIYFGEGSWLTVV.